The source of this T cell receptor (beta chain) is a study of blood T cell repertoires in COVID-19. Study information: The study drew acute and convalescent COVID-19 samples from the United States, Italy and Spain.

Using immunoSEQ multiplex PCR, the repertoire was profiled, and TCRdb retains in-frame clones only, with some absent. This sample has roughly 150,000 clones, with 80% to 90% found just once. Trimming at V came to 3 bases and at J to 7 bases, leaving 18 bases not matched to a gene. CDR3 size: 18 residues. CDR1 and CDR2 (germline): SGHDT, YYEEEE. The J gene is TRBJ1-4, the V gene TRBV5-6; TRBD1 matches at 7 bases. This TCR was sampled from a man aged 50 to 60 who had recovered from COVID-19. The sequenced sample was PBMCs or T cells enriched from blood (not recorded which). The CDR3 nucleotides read TGTGCCAGCAGCTCGGCTTGGGCAGGGTCAGGGGGTATTGAAAAACTGTTTTTT. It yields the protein CASSSAWAGSGGIEKLFF.